This is a list of T cell receptor beta chains from one sample in a study of PD-1 blockade in classical Hodgkin lymphoma. Here immunoSEQ multiplex PCR was the method, and the copy in TCRdb shows in-frame clones only, minus some. Here the sample spans approximately 98,000 clones, roughly nine tenths being singletons. Specimen: peripheral blood mononuclear cells (PBMCs), collected before the second cycle of nivolumab. The receptors come from a human donor with classical Hodgkin lymphoma. Both conserved end residues are part of each CDR3. Fields, in order: V gene, clone size, J gene, D gene, CDR3 protein, CDR3 DNA. A D gene is named only where the DNA matches it firmly. Not all rows give a size; the values are once, few, many and, for expanded clones, a class.

TRBV19	NA	TRBJ2-3	TRBD2	CASSGLAGNLDTQYF	TGTGCCAGTAGCGGACTAGCGGGAAATCTAGATACGCAGTATTTT
TRBV4-1	NA	TRBJ1-3	NA	CASSQGSYGNTIYF	TGCGCCAGCAGCCAAGGGTCATATGGAAACACCATATATTTT
TRBV5-1	NA	TRBJ1-1	NA	CASSLQQGSTEAFF	TGCGCCAGCAGCTTGCAACAGGGATCCACTGAAGCTTTCTTT
TRBV5-6	NA	TRBJ2-5	TRBD2	CASGSRSGGETQYF	TGTGCCAGCGGATCTCGGTCGGGGGGAGAGACCCAGTACTTC
TRBV10-3	NA	TRBJ2-1	TRBD2	CAISESNAVNGGGVNNEQFF	TGTGCCATCAGTGAGTCCAATGCCGTAAACGGGGGGGGAGTGAACAATGAGCAGTTCTTC
TRBV15	NA	TRBJ2-3	NA	CATSRDFTPASTDTQYF	TGTGCCACCAGCAGAGATTTCACGCCAGCTAGCACAGATACGCAGTATTTT
TRBV6-1	NA	TRBJ2-7	TRBD1	CASSAGTGAYEQYF	TGTGCCAGCAGTGCCGGGACAGGGGCCTACGAGCAGTACTTC
TRBV6-1	NA	TRBJ2-5	TRBD1	CASSGDRTTLQETQYF	TGTGCCAGCAGTGGGGACAGGACTACGCTCCAAGAGACCCAGTACTTC
TRBV2	NA	TRBJ1-5	NA	CASSERRGRGSNQPQHF	TGTGCCAGCAGTGAACGGCGGGGGCGAGGTAGCAATCAGCCCCAGCATTTT
TRBV30	NA	TRBJ1-5	NA	CAWSVWGNQPQHF	TGTGCCTGGAGTGTGTGGGGGAATCAGCCCCAGCATTTT
TRBV5-1	NA	TRBJ1-1	NA	CASSLDPGAGEAFF	TGCGCCAGCAGCTTAGACCCAGGGGCTGGGGAAGCTTTCTTT
TRBV28	NA	TRBJ2-2	NA	CASTAQMNTGELFF	TGTGCCAGCACAGCGCAGATGAACACCGGGGAGCTGTTTTTT
TRBV13	few	TRBJ2-7	TRBD1	CASSPTRDRAIEQYF	TGTGCCAGCAGCCCTACTCGGGACAGGGCGATTGAGCAGTACTTC
TRBV18	NA	TRBJ2-3	TRBD1	CASSPGQGTTDTQYF	TGTGCCAGCTCACCCGGACAGGGAACCACAGATACGCAGTATTTT
TRBV6-5	few	TRBJ1-2	NA	CASSPGPIYGYTF	TGTGCCAGCAGTCCGGGACCGATCTATGGCTACACCTTC
TRBV4-1	few	TRBJ2-7	NA	CASSQEVAYEQYF	TGCGCCAGCAGCCAAGAGGTGGCCTACGAGCAGTACTTC
TRBV5-8	NA	TRBJ1-2	NA	CASSSDSFYGYTF	TGTGCCAGCAGCTCCGACAGTTTCTATGGCTACACCTTC
TRBV2	NA	TRBJ2-2	TRBD1	CASSENRGNTGELFF	TGTGCCAGCAGTGAAAACAGGGGGAACACCGGGGAGCTGTTTTTT
TRBV30	NA	TRBJ1-1	NA	CAWSVGGDTEAFF	TGTGCCTGGAGTGTAGGGGGGGATACTGAAGCTTTCTTT
TRBV28	NA	TRBJ2-1	NA	CASSFAYEQFF	TGTGCCAGCAGTTTCGCGTATGAGCAGTTCTTC
TRBV9	NA	TRBJ1-1	TRBD1	CASSVGQSTGRNTEAFF	TGTGCCAGCAGCGTAGGACAGTCGACAGGGCGTAACACTGAAGCTTTCTTT
TRBV19	NA	TRBJ1-4	TRBD1	CASTGQGPEKLFF	TGTGCCAGCACGGGACAGGGGCCGGAAAAACTGTTTTTT